The clone carrying this T cell receptor (beta chain) is a singleton in its sample. Its cognate antigen is unknown. The method was immunoSEQ multiplex PCR; TCRdb's version includes in-frame clones alone and lacks a portion of them. The table records around 400,000 clones, about nine tenths of them present only once. The source of the sample is a study of Ad26.COV2.S vaccination and SARS-CoV-2 variants. Study in general: The vaccine Ad26.COV2.S was put into the muscle once, or twice with 56 days between. Study observations and caveats: Vaccinated individuals (as opposed to placebo recipients) had higher spike-specific TCR breadth.

Treatment denoted: over 15 received Ad26.COV2.S at low or high dose, single or two shots; roughly five received placebo; per-sample allocation not given. Day 63 after the first vaccine or placebo injection was the time point for sampling. The V end lost 6 bases, the J end lost 6 bases, and 22 bases lay between the germline ends. The CDR3 is made up of 15 amino acids. Per germline, CDR1 SGHDT and CDR2 YYEEEE. This sequence joins TRBV5-6 and TRBJ2-7, with D unclear. The material sequenced was peripheral blood, taken in a trial of Ad26.COV2.S vaccine versus placebo. The clonotype originates from a person aged 18-65 years who received the Ad26.COV2.S COVID-19 vaccine or a placebo. In DNA, the CDR3 is TGTGCCAGCAACCTAATAGGGCTAAAGCTAGGCGAGCAGTACTTC. It codes for CASNLIGLKLGEQYF.